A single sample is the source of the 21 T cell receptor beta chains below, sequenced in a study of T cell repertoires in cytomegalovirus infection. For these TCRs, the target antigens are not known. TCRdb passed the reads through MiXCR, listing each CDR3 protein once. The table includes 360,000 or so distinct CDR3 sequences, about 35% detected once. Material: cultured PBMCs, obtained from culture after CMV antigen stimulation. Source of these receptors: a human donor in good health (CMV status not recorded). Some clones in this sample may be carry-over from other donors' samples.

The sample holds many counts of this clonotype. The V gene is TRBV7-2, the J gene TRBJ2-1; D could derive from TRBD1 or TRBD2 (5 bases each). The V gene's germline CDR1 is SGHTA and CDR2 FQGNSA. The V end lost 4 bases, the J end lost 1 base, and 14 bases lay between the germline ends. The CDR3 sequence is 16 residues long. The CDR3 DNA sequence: TGTGCCAGCAGCTCCGAGGGGTCGACTTCCTACAATGAGCAGTTCTTC. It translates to CASSSEGSTSYNEQFF.

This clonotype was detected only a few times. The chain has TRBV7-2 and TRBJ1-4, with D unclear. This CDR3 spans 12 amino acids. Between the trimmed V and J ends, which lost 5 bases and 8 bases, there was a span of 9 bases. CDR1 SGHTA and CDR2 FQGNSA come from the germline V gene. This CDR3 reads CASSPRGEKLFF. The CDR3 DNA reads TGTGCCAGCAGCCCCCGTGGGGAAAAACTGTTTTTT. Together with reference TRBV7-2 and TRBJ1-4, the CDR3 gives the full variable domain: GAGVSQSPSNKVTEKGKDVELRCDPISGHTALYWYRQSLGQGLEFLIYFQGNSAPDKSGLPSDRFSAERTGGSVSTLTIQRTQQEDSAVYLCASSPRGEKLFFGSGTQLSVL.

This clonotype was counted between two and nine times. This CDR3 reads CSARDIGGETQYF. The DNA of the CDR3 is TGCAGTGCTAGAGATATCGGTGGGGAGACCCAGTACTTC. This sequence joins TRBV20-1 and TRBJ2-5, with D hard to call. CDR1 is DFQATT and CDR2 is SNEGSKA in the germline V gene (reference sequence). This CDR3 is 13 amino acids long. Trimming left V 0 bases short and J 5 bases short, with 10 bases between.

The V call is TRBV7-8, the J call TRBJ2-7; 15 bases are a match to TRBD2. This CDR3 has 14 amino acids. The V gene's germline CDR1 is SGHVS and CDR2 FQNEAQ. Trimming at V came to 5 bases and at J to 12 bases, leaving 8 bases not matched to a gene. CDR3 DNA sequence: TGTGCCAGCAGCCCAGCCGGACTAGCGGGAGGGTGGTACGTC. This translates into CASSPAGLAGGWYV.

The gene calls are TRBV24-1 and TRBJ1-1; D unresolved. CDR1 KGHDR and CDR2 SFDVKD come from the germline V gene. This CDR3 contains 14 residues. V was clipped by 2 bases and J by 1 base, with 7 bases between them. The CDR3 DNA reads TGTGCCACCAGTGATTCCTACGGGAACACTGAAGCTTTCTTT. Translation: CATSDSYGNTEAFF.

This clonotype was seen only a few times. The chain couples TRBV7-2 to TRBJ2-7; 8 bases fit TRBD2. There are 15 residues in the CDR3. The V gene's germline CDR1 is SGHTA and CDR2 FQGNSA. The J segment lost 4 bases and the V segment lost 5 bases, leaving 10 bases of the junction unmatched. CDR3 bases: TGTGCCAGCAGCCAGAGGAGCGGGAGAGCATACGAGCAGTACTTC. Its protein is CASSQRSGRAYEQYF.

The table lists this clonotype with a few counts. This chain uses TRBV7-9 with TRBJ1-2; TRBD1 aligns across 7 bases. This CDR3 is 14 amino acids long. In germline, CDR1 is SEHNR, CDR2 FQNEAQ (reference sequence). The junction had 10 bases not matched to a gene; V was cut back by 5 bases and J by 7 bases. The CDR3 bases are TGTGCCAGCAGCCTCATCGGACAGGACCGTGGCTACACCTTC. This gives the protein CASSLIGQDRGYTF. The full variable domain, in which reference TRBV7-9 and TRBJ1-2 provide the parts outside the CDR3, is DTGVSQNPRHKITKRGQNVTFRCDPISEHNRLYWYRQTLGQGPEFLTYFQNEAQLEKSRLLSDRFSAERPKGSFSTLEIQRTEQGDSAMYLCASSLIGQDRGYTFGSGTRLTVV.

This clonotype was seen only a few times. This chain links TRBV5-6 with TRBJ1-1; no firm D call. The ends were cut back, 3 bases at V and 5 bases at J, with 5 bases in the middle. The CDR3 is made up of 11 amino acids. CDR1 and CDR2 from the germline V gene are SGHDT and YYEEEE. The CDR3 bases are TGTGCCAGCAGCTGGCGGACTGAAGCTTTCTTT. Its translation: CASSWRTEAFF.

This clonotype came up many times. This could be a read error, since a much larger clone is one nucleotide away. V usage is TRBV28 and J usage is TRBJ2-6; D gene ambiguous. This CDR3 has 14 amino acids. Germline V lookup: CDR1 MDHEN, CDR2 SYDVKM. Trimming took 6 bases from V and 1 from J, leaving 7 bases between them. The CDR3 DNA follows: TGTGCCAGCAGAACCAGGTCTGGGGCCAACGTCCTGACTTTC. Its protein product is CASRTRSGANVLTF.

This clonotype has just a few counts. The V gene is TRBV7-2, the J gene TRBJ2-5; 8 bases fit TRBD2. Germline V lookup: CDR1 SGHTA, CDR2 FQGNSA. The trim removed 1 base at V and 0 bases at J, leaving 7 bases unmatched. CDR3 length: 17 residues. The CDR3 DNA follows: TGTGCCAGCAGCTTAGGCTGGGGTAGCGGGAACCAAGAGACCCAGTACTTC. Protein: CASSLGWGSGNQETQYF.

The CDR3 sequence: CASSTDRGRRSGELFF. The CDR3 nucleotides are TGTGCCAGTAGTACCGACAGGGGGCGGAGGTCCGGGGAGCTGTTTTTT. The rearrangement links TRBV19 to TRBJ2-2; 10 bases are a match to TRBD1. The CDR3 contains 16 residues. Germline lookup yields CDR1 LNHDA and CDR2 SQIVND (reference sequence). Germline trimming cut 4 bases from V and 6 bases from J; bases unmatched to any gene: 8. The whole variable domain, remainder taken from reference TRBV19 and TRBJ2-2, is DGGITQSPKYLFRKEGQNVTLSCEQNLNHDAMYWYRQDPGQGLRLIYYSQIVNDFQKGDIAEGYSVSREKKESFPLTVTSAQKNPTAFYLCASSTDRGRRSGELFFGEGSRLTVL.

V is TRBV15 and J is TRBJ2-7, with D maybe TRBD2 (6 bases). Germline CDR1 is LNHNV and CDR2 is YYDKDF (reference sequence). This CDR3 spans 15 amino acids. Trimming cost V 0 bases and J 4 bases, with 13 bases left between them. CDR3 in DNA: TGTGCCACCAGCAGAGATCTTGGACTATCATACGAGCAGTACGTC. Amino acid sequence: CATSRDLGLSYEQYV.

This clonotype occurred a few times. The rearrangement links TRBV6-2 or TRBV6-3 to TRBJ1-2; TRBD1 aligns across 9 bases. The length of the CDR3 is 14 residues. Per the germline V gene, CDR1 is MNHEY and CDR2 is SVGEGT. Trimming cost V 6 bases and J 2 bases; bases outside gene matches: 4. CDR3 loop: CASRRTGDNYGYTF. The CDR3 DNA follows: TGTGCCAGCAGACGGACAGGGGACAACTATGGCTACACCTTC.

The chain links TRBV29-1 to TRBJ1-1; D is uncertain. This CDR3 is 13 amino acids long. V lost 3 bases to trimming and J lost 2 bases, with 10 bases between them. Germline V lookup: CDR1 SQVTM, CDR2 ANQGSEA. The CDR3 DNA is TGCAGCGTTGACAGGAACTTTAACACTGAAGCTTTCTTT. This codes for CSVDRNFNTEAFF.

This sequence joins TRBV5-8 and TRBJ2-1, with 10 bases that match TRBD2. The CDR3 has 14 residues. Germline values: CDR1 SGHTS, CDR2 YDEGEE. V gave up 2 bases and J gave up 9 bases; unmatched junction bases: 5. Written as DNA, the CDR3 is TGTGCCAGCAGCTTCGGACTAGCGGATCGTGAGCAGTTCTTC. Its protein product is CASSFGLADREQFF. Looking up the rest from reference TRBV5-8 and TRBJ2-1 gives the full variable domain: EAGVTQSPTHLIKTRGQQATLRCSPISGHTSVYWYQQALGLGLQFLLWYDEGEERNRGNFPPRFSGRQFPNYSSELNVNALELEDSALYLCASSFGLADREQFFGPGTRLTVL.

The CDR3 spells CSVRDRQETQYF. The DNA for the CDR3 is TGCAGCGTCCGGGACAGACAAGAGACCCAGTACTTC. The chain joins TRBV29-1 to TRBJ2-5; 7 positions match TRBD1. Losses at the gene ends were 6 bases for V and 2 bases for J; bases not matched to a gene: 3. The germline V gene encodes CDR1 SQVTM and CDR2 ANQGSEA. The CDR3 consists of 12 residues.

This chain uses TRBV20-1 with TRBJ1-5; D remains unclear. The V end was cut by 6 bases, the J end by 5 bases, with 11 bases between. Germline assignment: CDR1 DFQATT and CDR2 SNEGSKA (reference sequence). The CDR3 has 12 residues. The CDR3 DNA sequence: TGCAGTGCCTCCCGGGTTGATCAGCCCCAGCATTTT. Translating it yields CSASRVDQPQHF.

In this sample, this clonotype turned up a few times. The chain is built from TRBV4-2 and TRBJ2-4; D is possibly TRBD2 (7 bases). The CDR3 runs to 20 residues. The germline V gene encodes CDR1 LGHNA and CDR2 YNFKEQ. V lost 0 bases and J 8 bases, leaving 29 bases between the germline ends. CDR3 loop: CASSQEWVGGQRGRMDIQYF. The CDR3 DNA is TGTGCCAGCAGCCAAGAGTGGGTGGGGGGGCAAAGGGGGAGAATGGACATTCAGTACTTC.

The CDR3: CASSPSPAALNYGYTF. In DNA, the CDR3 is TGCGCCAGCAGCCCCTCCCCGGCAGCTTTGAACTATGGCTACACCTTC. The J gene is TRBJ1-2, the V gene TRBV4-1, with no clear D. Germline V gene data show CDR1 as MGHRA and CDR2 as YSYEKL. Trimming shortened V by 4 bases and J by 2 bases, and 17 bases separated the two germline ends. The CDR3 is 16 amino acids.

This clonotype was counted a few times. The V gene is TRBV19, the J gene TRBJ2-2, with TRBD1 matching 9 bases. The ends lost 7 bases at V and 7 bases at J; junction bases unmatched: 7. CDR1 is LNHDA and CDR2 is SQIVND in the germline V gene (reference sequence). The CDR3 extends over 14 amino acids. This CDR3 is CASKIQGAGGELFF. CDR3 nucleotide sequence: TGTGCCAGTAAGATACAGGGGGCAGGCGGGGAGCTGTTTTTT.

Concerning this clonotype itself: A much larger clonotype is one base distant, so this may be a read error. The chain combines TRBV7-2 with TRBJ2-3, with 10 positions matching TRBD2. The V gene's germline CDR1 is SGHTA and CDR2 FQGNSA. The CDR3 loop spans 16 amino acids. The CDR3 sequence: CASRRERTSGPDMQYF. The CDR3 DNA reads TGTGCCAGCAGGAGGGAGAGGACTAGCGGACCGGATATGCAGTATTTT.